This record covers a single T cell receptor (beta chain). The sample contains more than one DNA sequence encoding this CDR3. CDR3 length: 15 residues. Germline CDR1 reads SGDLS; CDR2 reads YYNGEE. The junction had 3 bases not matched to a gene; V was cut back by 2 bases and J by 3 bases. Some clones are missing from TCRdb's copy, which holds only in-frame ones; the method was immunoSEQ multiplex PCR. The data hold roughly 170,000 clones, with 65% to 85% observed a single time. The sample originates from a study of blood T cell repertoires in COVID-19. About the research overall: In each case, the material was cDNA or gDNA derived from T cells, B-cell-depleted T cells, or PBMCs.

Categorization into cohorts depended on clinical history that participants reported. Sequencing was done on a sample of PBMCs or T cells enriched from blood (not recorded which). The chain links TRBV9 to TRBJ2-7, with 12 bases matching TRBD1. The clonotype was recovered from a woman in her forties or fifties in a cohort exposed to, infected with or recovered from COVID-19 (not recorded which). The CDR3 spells CASSVGTGGFYEQYF. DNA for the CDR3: TGTGCCAGCAGCGTTGGGACAGGGGGCTTCTACGAGCAGTACTTC.